Below, 26 T cell receptor beta chains from the same sample are listed, as sequenced in a study of blood T cells in healthy people across ages. Together with a sample-barcoded 5' primer, a J-beta primer mix was included in a second PCR lasting about 6 to 11 cycles. TCRdb itself ran the 5' RACE reads through MiXCR, one entry per CDR3 protein. The sample has about a million distinct CDR3 sequences, about 53% seen once; the top ten hold 20% to 25%. The sample was blood. Every receptor here comes from a woman aged 55-75 years in good health.

The V call is TRBV3-1, the J call TRBJ2-7; tentatively, D is TRBD2 (6 bases). This CDR3 is 14 amino acids long. Trimming shortened V by 4 bases and J by 4 bases, and 14 bases separated the two germline ends. Germline V gene sequence: CDR1 LGHDT, CDR2 YNNKEL (reference sequence). The CDR3 region has the DNA TGTGCCAGCAGCCGCAAGGGCGGGAAATACGAGCAGTACTTC. This sequence encodes CASSRKGGKYEQYF.

V gene TRBV18 combines with J gene TRBJ2-7; a possible D gene is TRBD1 (6 bases). CDR3 size: 15 residues. Per the germline V gene, CDR1 is KGHSH and CDR2 is LQKENI. Between the trimmed V and J ends, which lost 2 bases and 2 bases, there was a span of 13 bases. The CDR3 DNA reads TGTGCCAGCTCACCATTTAACGACAGGCCCTACGAGCAGTACTTC. It yields the protein CASSPFNDRPYEQYF.

V gene TRBV24-1 combines with J gene TRBJ2-4; D tentatively reads TRBD1 or TRBD2 (5 bases each). TRBJ2-5 explains the end of the DNA better; the J call may be wrong. Per germline, CDR1 KGHDR and CDR2 SFDVKD. The CDR3 consists of 12 residues. CDR3 DNA: TGTGCCACGGGGGACCTGGGAGAGACCCAGTACTTC. It encodes CATGDLGETQYF.

This clonotype was picked up one time. The chain carries TRBV4-1 and TRBJ2-7, with 10 bases aligning to TRBD2. This CDR3 is built from 16 residues. Germline V gives CDR1 MGHRA, CDR2 YSYEKL. Trimming took 4 bases from V and 7 from J; bases not matched to a gene: 13. The CDR3 reads CASSLGLAPRYNEQYF. Written as DNA, the CDR3 is TGCGCCAGCAGCCTGGGACTAGCGCCTAGGTACAATGAGCAGTACTTC.

The gene calls are TRBV5-1 and TRBJ2-3; D is uncertain. Germline V CDR1 and CDR2: SGHRS, YFSETQ. Deletions cut 8 bases from V and 4 bases from J, with 14 bases between. The CDR3 has 13 amino acids. The CDR3 DNA sequence: TGCGCCAGTAGTCTCCGCAGCCCAGATACGCAGTATTTT. Its translation: CASSLRSPDTQYF.

The chain links TRBV6-6 to TRBJ2-1; D possibly corresponds to TRBD1 (5 bases). Germline assignment: CDR1 MNHNY and CDR2 SVGAGI (reference sequence). CDR3 length: 13 amino acids. The V end was cut by 2 bases, the J end by 5 bases, with 7 bases between. The CDR3 nucleotides read TGTGCCAGCAGTTACCAAGGGGACAATGAGCAGTTCTTC. It encodes CASSYQGDNEQFF.

This chain links TRBV5-5 with TRBJ2-7, with 10 bases lining up with TRBD2. This CDR3 comprises 17 residues. Germline V gene sequence: CDR1 SGHKS, CDR2 YYEKEE (reference sequence). V lost 0 bases and J lost 0; bases outside the gene matches: 6. CDR3 residues: CASSLVGTSANSYEQYF. CDR3 bases: TGTGCCAGCAGCTTGGTTGGGACTAGCGCCAACTCCTACGAGCAGTACTTC.

CDR3 sequence reads: CASSLAPGTVDTQYF. DNA for the CDR3: TGTGCCAGCAGCTTAGCCCCTGGGACCGTAGATACGCAGTATTTT. The chain has TRBV7-2 and TRBJ2-3, with D perhaps matching TRBD1 or TRBD2 (5 bases each). The CDR3 length is 15 residues. CDR1 and CDR2 from the germline V gene are SGHTA and FQGNSA. V lost 0 bases to trimming and J lost 5 bases, with 12 bases between them.

This chain connects TRBV7-6 to TRBJ2-3, with D uncertain. V gave up 2 bases and J gave up 1 base, with 7 bases separating them. The CDR3 sequence is 14 residues long. CDR1 and CDR2 from the germline V gene are SGHVS and FNYEAQ. The CDR3 DNA follows: TGTGCCAGCAGCTTATTCGCACGCACAGATACGCAGTATTTT. It encodes CASSLFARTDTQYF.

The chain recombines TRBV12-3 or TRBV12-4 with TRBJ1-4; 7 bases map to TRBD1. This CDR3 is built from 15 residues. V was clipped by 6 bases and J by 3 bases; unmatched bases: 7. The CDR3 reads CASRRGTASNEKLFF. CDR3 DNA sequence: TGTGCCAGCAGACGAGGGACAGCTTCTAATGAAAAACTGTTTTTT.

With respect to this clonotype: A read error may be the cause here, since a much bigger clone is one base away. The chain is built from TRBV12-3 or TRBV12-4 and TRBJ2-1; TRBD1 agrees at 9 bases. This CDR3 contains 16 residues. With V trimmed by 3 bases and J by 6 bases, 9 bases remained unmatched. The CDR3 sequence: CASSFLRDRACNEQFF. The CDR3 DNA reads as TGTGCCAGCAGTTTCCTCCGGGACAGGGCCTGCAATGAGCAGTTCTTC.

The J gene is TRBJ2-3, the V gene TRBV30, with 12 bases fitting TRBD2. From germline, CDR1 is GTSNPN and CDR2 SVGIG (reference sequence). The CDR3 has 15 amino acids. After removal of 2 bases from V and 4 bases from J, the junction contained 4 bases not matched to a gene. The CDR3 reads CAWSHPSGRADTQYF. CDR3 sequence (DNA): TGTGCCTGGAGTCACCCTAGCGGGAGGGCAGATACGCAGTATTTT.

In this sample, this clonotype turned up a few times. The CDR3 sequence: CASSDERSYGYTF. Here the CDR3 DNA reads TGTGCCAGCAGTGACGAACGGAGCTATGGCTACACCTTC. The chain links TRBV6-5 to TRBJ1-2; D gene uncertain. This CDR3 comprises 13 residues. V shed 5 bases and J shed 4 bases, with 11 bases lying between them. Germline lookup yields CDR1 MNHEY and CDR2 SVGAGI.

The chain uses TRBV7-3 and TRBJ2-3; a weak D match, TRBD2 (6 bases). CDR1 and CDR2 (germline): SGHTA, FQGTGA. Trimming stripped 4 bases from V and 2 bases from J, with 7 bases between. The CDR3 runs to 13 residues. In DNA form, the CDR3 reads TGTGCCAGCAGCTGCGGGATCACAGATACGCAGTATTTT. As protein: CASSCGITDTQYF.

This chain links TRBV7-2 with TRBJ2-5; 7 bases align to TRBD1. The V gene's germline CDR1 is SGHTA and CDR2 FQGNSA. V was clipped by 1 base and J by 5 bases; unmatched bases: 7. The CDR3 contains 15 residues. CDR3 amino acids: CASSLVKGAWETQYF. The CDR3 DNA reads as TGTGCCAGCAGCTTAGTCAAGGGGGCCTGGGAGACCCAGTACTTC. The full variable domain, with the rest looked up from reference TRBV7-2 and TRBJ2-5, is GAGVSQSPSNKVTEKGKDVELRCDPISGHTALYWYRQSLGQGLEFLIYFQGNSAPDKSGLPSDRFSAERTGGSVSTLTIQRTQQEDSAVYLCASSLVKGAWETQYFGPGTRLLVL.

The chain uses TRBV4-3 and TRBJ2-3; TRBD1 agrees at 9 bases. The CDR3 runs to 20 residues. Per germline, CDR1 LGHNA and CDR2 YSLEER. The J segment lost 2 bases and the V segment lost 3 bases, leaving 18 bases of the junction unmatched. This CDR3 is CASSHSPGQGISAPTDTQYF. CDR3 DNA: TGCGCCAGCAGCCATTCCCCGGGACAGGGAATTAGTGCGCCCACAGATACGCAGTATTTT.

The CDR3 loop is CASKMGLAGGYEQYF. The CDR3 nucleotides read TGTGCCAGCAAAATGGGACTAGCGGGGGGCTACGAGCAGTACTTC. This rearrangement joins TRBV6-5 to TRBJ2-7, with 15 bases matching TRBD2. CDR3 size: 15 residues. CDR1 is MNHEY, CDR2 SVGAGI, per germline. V was pared by 7 bases and J by 3 bases, with 4 bases of the junction left unmatched.

Details on this clonotype: At one end the junction does not follow the germline gene, possibly because of a read error. Here the CDR3 DNA reads TGCAGCGTGAGGACGGAAGACCGCAATCAACCCCAGCATTTT. Translated, it gives CSVRTEDRNQPQHF. The rearrangement links TRBV29-1 to TRBJ1-5, with D uncertain. There are 14 residues in the CDR3. Germline V gives CDR1 SQVTM, CDR2 ANQGSEA.

The chain employs TRBV28 and TRBJ2-3; D gene uncertain. The CDR3 loop spans 10 amino acids. The V gene's germline CDR1 is MDHEN and CDR2 SYDVKM. Trimming left V 6 bases short and J 5 bases short, with 3 bases between. CDR3 region: CASREDTQYF. The CDR3 DNA follows: TGTGCCAGCAGGGAAGATACGCAGTATTTT.

A note on this clonotype: Since a much larger clone is just one base distant, this may be a read error. CDR3 nucleotides: TGTGCCATCCCCGGGACAGAAGCAGAGACCCAGTACTTC. Translating it yields CAIPGTEAETQYF. V gene TRBV10-3 combines with J gene TRBJ2-5; 7 bases are a match to TRBD1. The CDR3 has 13 amino acids. Germline V gene sequence: CDR1 ENHRY, CDR2 SYGVKD. V lost 8 bases to trimming and J lost 4 bases; unmatched junction nucleotides: 7.

This clonotype has more than one count but fewer than ten. This sequence joins TRBV4-3 and TRBJ2-5, with no clear D. V lost 0 bases, J lost 5 bases, and 13 bases lay in between. Germline V gene sequence: CDR1 LGHNA, CDR2 YSLEER. The length of the CDR3 is 15 residues. CDR3 sequence reads: CASSQDQGRSETQYF. The CDR3 DNA sequence: TGCGCCAGCAGCCAAGATCAAGGCCGGTCGGAGACCCAGTACTTC.

The chain links TRBV13 to TRBJ2-4, with D possibly matching TRBD2 (5 bases). Trimming pared 5 bases from V and 0 bases from J, leaving 14 bases between. This CDR3 spans 16 amino acids. The germline CDR1 and CDR2 sequences are PRHDT and FYEKMQ (reference sequence). The CDR3 spells CASSPRRSLAKNIQYF. The CDR3 nucleotides are TGTGCCAGCAGCCCTCGGAGGAGTCTAGCCAAAAACATTCAGTACTTC.

This chain uses TRBV4-2 with TRBJ2-1; no clear D. The closer fit of TRBJ2-7 to the DNA end suggests the J call may be wrong. CDR1 LGHNA and CDR2 YNFKEQ come from the germline V gene. The CDR3 has 17 amino acids. For the CDR3, the DNA is TGTGCCAGCAGCCGACAAATCCCGGGCAGGCCGAACAATGAGCAGTACTTC. Its protein product is CASSRQIPGRPNNEQYF.

The V and J genes are TRBV6-2 or TRBV6-3 and TRBJ2-5, with 7 bases lining up with TRBD1. After removal of 6 bases from V and 11 bases from J, the junction contained 18 bases not matched to a gene. Germline CDR1 and CDR2: MNHEY and SVGEGT. This CDR3 contains 15 residues. CDR3 sequence (DNA): TGTGCCAGCAGGGATCCGGGACAGAGGGGAATGGAGCAGTACTTC. This translates into CASRDPGQRGMEQYF.

The chain employs TRBV6-5 and TRBJ2-1; maybe TRBD1 (5 bases). The CDR3 spans 20 residues. Between the trimmed V and J ends, which lost 4 bases and 5 bases, there was a span of 30 bases. CDR1 MNHEY and CDR2 SVGAGI come from the germline V gene. CDR3 bases: TGTGCCAGCAGTTGGGGAAGACAGTTCCGAATTGCCCCGAACGACAATGAGCAGTTCTTC. Amino acids: CASSWGRQFRIAPNDNEQFF.

There are a few counts of this clonotype. Written as DNA, the CDR3 is TGTGCCAGCAGCCCGGGACAGCTCTCCTACGAGCAGTACTTC. Translation gives CASSPGQLSYEQYF. V usage is TRBV28 and J usage is TRBJ2-7; 7 bases are shared with TRBD1. The V gene's germline CDR1 is MDHEN and CDR2 SYDVKM. This CDR3 comprises 14 residues. Trimming removed 6 bases from V and 0 bases from J; junction bases left unmatched: 5.